This T cell receptor beta chain was recorded in a study of circulating and synovial CD4+ cells in juvenile arthritis. Study observations and caveats: The pathogenic-like versus bulk T cell difference escaped Vbeta family analysis.

Concerning this clone: What it recognizes is unknown.

Trimming shortened V by 1 base and J by 0 bases, and 8 bases separated the two germline ends. Germline lookup yields CDR1 SGHNT and CDR2 YYREEE (reference sequence). The CDR3 has 15 residues. Samples derive from patients with active juvenile idiopathic arthritis. Assay used: immunoSEQ multiplex PCR; TCRdb lists only in-frame clones, some missing. Altogether under 35,000 clones are present, about 94% being singletons, with the ten largest covering 2.9%. What was sequenced was CD4+ T cells from blood. The chain joins TRBV5-4 to TRBJ2-1; possibly TRBD2 for D (5 bases). This sequence was found in a human donor with juvenile idiopathic arthritis. This CDR3 is CASSLRDYSYNEQFF. In DNA, the CDR3 is TGTGCCAGCAGCTTGCGAGACTACTCCTACAATGAGCAGTTCTTC.